This entry describes one T cell receptor (beta chain). Its antigen remains unknown. Read sequence stops 3 residues before the CDR3 end, and the germline J gene provides the missing end. TCR beta CDR3 amplified by multiplex PCR from approximately 1,100 ng genomic DNA. Libraries were prepared by immunoSEQ multiplex PCR; TCRdb keeps only in-frame clonotypes and omits some of them. In total, the table holds 15,000 to 20,000 clones. CDR1 is SGDLS, CDR2 YYNGEE, per germline. V dropped 3 bases and J dropped 9; count of bases not matched to a gene: 7. The CDR3 extends over 15 amino acids. This entry belongs to a study of T cells in women clearing cervical HPV infection. General observations from the study: CIN3+ cases had significantly higher TCR repertoire richness than controls, but evenness did not differ.

The sequence derives from a woman aged 18 to 69 with a cervical HPV16 infection that either progressed to CIN3+ or cleared (not recorded which). Source material: blood buffy coat. V usage is TRBV9 and J usage is TRBJ1-6, with 9 bases aligning to TRBD1. CDR3 DNA (partial): TGTGCCAGCAGCGATGGACAGGGGTTGGTTTCACCC. This sequence encodes CASSDGQGLVSP. The whole CDR3 protein is CASSDGQGLVSPLHF.